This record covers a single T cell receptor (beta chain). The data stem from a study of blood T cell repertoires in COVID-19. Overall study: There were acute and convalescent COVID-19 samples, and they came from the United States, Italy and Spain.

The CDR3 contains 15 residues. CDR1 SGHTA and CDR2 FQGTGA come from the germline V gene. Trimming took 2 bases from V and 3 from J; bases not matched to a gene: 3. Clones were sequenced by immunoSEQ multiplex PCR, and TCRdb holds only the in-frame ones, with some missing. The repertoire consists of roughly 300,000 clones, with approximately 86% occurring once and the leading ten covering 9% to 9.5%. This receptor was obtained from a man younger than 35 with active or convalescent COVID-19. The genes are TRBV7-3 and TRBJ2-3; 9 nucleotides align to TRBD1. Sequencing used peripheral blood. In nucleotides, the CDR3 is TGTGCCAGCAGCTTATGGGGACAGGGAACAGATACGCAGTATTTT. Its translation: CASSLWGQGTDTQYF.